The present T cell receptor beta chain was sequenced within a study of graft-versus-host responses after intestinal transplantation. About this clone itself: What it binds is unknown.

V trimming: 3 bases; J trimming: 4 bases; junction bases outside the gene matches: 2. CDR1 is SGHNT and CDR2 is YYREEE in the germline V gene (reference sequence). The CDR3 runs to 13 residues. The table came from immunoSEQ multiplex PCR; TCRdb's copy has only in-frame clones and leaves some out. Here the sample spans about 120,000 clones, 90% to 95% being singletons. The receptor's source is a human donor who received an intestinal transplant. The chain carries TRBV5-4 and TRBJ2-7, with 9 bases fitting TRBD1. The sample here was unstimulated CD8+ T cells sorted from spleen or lymph node cells, taken before intestinal transplant. The CDR3 sequence: CASSWDRAYEQYF. In DNA form, the CDR3 reads TGTGCCAGCAGCTGGGACAGGGCGTACGAGCAGTACTTC.